The rows below give T cell receptor beta chains drawn from one sample of a study of T-cell reconstitution after alpha-beta-depleted transplantation in children. TCRdb re-analysed the PCR reads in MiXCR, keeping a single row per CDR3 protein. The data show hundreds of thousands of distinct CDR3 sequences, roughly 13% seen once. The material was PBMCs, obtained before TCRalphabeta/CD19-depleted stem cell transplant. The receptors here all came from a girl aged 2-10 years with congenital amegakaryocytic thrombocytopenia, due to receive a stem cell transplant. Each CDR3 is given with its conserved first and last residue. Part of the rows lack a size; the others show once, few, many or a class for expanded clones.

TRBJ1-4,14,TRBV18,few,CASSPAGTPEKLFF
TRBJ2-1,13,TRBV20-1,-,CSAMQSMRNEQFF
TRBJ2-1,13,TRBV7-9,-,CASSPPGRNEQFF
TRBJ1-5,15,TRBV20-1,-,CSARRDRGFNQPQHF
TRBJ2-7,13,TRBV7-9,-,CASSSTPYYEQYF
TRBJ2-1,14,TRBV5-1,many,CASSRSAGDNEQFF
TRBJ1-2,12,TRBV12-3/TRBV12-4,-,CASSLGGPGLFF
TRBJ2-1,15,TRBV14,few,CASSQASGYYNEQFF
TRBJ2-7,14,TRBV10-3,-,CAISDPQGALEQYF
TRBJ2-3,15,TRBV18,few,CASSPTSDSTDTQYF
TRBJ2-1,15,TRBV12-3/TRBV12-4,-,CASSPKGGSYNEQFF
TRBJ2-1,13,TRBV12-3/TRBV12-4,many,CASSLAGVLEQFF
TRBJ1-1,13,TRBV4-1,many,CASSQGTAYEAFF
TRBJ1-4,13,TRBV29-1,many,CSVSVATNEKLFF
TRBJ1-2,18,TRBV4-1,once,CASSSTIRGSLTNYGYTF
TRBJ2-3,14,TRBV5-1,-,CASSIGAGTDTQYF
TRBJ2-2,15,TRBV4-1,-,CASSQRTSSGGELFF
TRBJ2-1,15,TRBV19,-,CASGLAANSYNEQFF
TRBJ1-5,13,TRBV20-1,many,CSAIEGGGQPQHF
TRBJ2-1,15,TRBV29-1,many,CSGKPGLGAYNEQFF
TRBJ1-4,15,TRBV20-1,few,CSAARDPDGGEKLFF
TRBJ2-1,14,TRBV6-2/TRBV6-3,-,CASSRGNSYNEQFF
TRBJ1-2,13,TRBV5-1,many,CASSLTDLYGYTF
TRBJ2-2,17,TRBV7-9,-,CASSSGTSGSRTGELFF
TRBJ2-3,15,TRBV20-1,many,CSAKNSGTSTDTQYF
TRBJ2-1,13,TRBV7-8,many,CASSITGDRVQFF
TRBJ2-5,14,TRBV20-1,few,CSAKDRTSGETQYF
TRBJ2-7,14,TRBV20-1,few,CSATLGAATHEQYF
TRBJ1-2,14,TRBV20-1,many,CSARDLQGYYGYTF
TRBJ2-1,16,TRBV5-1,many,CASSLAHSGNYNEQFF
TRBJ2-4,15,TRBV7-2,-,CASSLSGGGKNIQYF